This TCR beta chain emerged from a study of human T cells and chemical hapten exposure. Within the library, unique molecular identifiers were attached to each individual cDNA molecule. TCRdb independently ran MiXCR on the RACE reads; one entry per CDR3 protein. Here the sample spans more than 85,000 distinct CDR3 sequences, roughly a third being singletons. CDR1 is SGHRS, CDR2 YFSETQ, per germline. V lost 7 bases to trimming and J lost 0 bases, with 14 bases between them. This CDR3 contains 14 residues. Time point in this sample: patch test 3, about 24 weeks after DPC sensitization. Treatment denoted: therapeutic diphenylcyclopropenone sensitization with weekly scalp DPC.

This chain links TRBV5-1 with TRBJ2-7; D gene ambiguous. Sequencing was performed on whole blood, taken in connection with sensitization to the hapten diphenylcyclopropenone (DPC). This clonotype was sampled from a man in his forties with alopecia areata. Some clones in this sample may be carry-over from other donors' samples. Written as DNA, the CDR3 is TGCGCCAGCCGCCCCGGCCCAAGCTCCTACGAGCAGTACGTC. Translating gives CASRPGPSSYEQYV.